Below, 13 T cell receptor beta chains from the same sample are listed, as sequenced in a study of radiotherapy plus CTLA-4 blockade in lung cancer. Sequencing used immunoSEQ multiplex PCR; TCRdb keeps in-frame clones, though not all of them. Here the sample spans approximately 97,000 clones, about four fifths being singletons. Sequenced material: peripheral blood, taken from a patient treated with radiotherapy plus ipilimumab. The receptors shown here come from a human donor with non-small cell lung cancer who had stable disease on radiotherapy plus ipilimumab.

The V call is TRBV29-1, the J call TRBJ1-5, with a tentative D call TRBD1 (6 bases). Trimming pared 6 bases from V and 6 bases from J, leaving 15 bases between. Germline assignment: CDR1 SQVTM and CDR2 ANQGSEA. The CDR3 has 13 amino acids. CDR3 sequence reads: CSVGQTLGQPQHF. The DNA of the CDR3 is TGCAGCGTCGGACAGACCCTAGGTCAGCCCCAGCATTTT.

Written as DNA, the CDR3 is TGTGCCAGCAGCCCCCCGGGGAGGGGAGTCTACGAGCAGTACTTC. Translation gives CASSPPGRGVYEQYF. The chain is built from TRBV11-2 and TRBJ2-7; 7 bases are a match to TRBD2. There are 15 residues in the CDR3. The germline V gene has CDR1 SGHAT and CDR2 FQNNGV. Germline trimming cut 5 bases from V and 3 bases from J; bases unmatched to any gene: 10. The variable domain in full, with the rest retrieved from reference TRBV11-2 and TRBJ2-7, is EAGVAQSPRYKIIEKRQSVAFWCNPISGHATLYWYQQILGQGPKLLIQFQNNGVVDDSQLPKDRFSAERLKGVDSTLKIQPAKLEDSAVYLCASSPPGRGVYEQYFGPGTRLTVT.

The chain carries TRBV9 and TRBJ2-2, with D perhaps TRBD1 (6 bases). CDR3 length: 15 amino acids. Germline V gene data show CDR1 as SGDLS and CDR2 as YYNGEE. Trimming took off 3 bases at V and 1 base at J, with 10 bases between the two ends. The CDR3 DNA reads TGTGCCAGCAGCGACGACAGGTTGAACACCGGGGAGCTGTTTTTT. Translating gives CASSDDRLNTGELFF.

This clone was seen more than once but under ten times. The rearrangement uses TRBV9 and TRBJ2-1, with 7 bases matching TRBD1. The CDR3 loop spans 17 amino acids. V shed 3 bases, J shed 2 bases, and the junction held 11 bases outside the gene matches. Germline CDR1 reads SGDLS; CDR2 reads YYNGEE. The CDR3 protein is CASSAYTGVSTYNEQFF. The DNA of the CDR3 is TGTGCCAGCAGCGCATACACAGGGGTCAGCACCTACAATGAGCAGTTCTTC.

J is TRBJ1-2 and V is TRBV18; the D is unclear. The CDR3 is 14 amino acids. CDR1 is KGHSH, CDR2 LQKENI, per germline. With 2 bases removed from V and 2 bases from J, the gap between germline ends came to 9 bases. CDR3 residues: CASSPYAENYGYTF. The CDR3 DNA is TGTGCCAGCTCACCATACGCAGAAAACTATGGCTACACCTTC.

This CDR3 is CASSNSQGEWIRREQYF. CDR3 nucleotide sequence: TGTGCCAGCAGCAATAGCCAGGGGGAATGGATTCGAAGGGAGCAGTACTTC. The genes are TRBV21-1 and TRBJ2-7; the listed D gene, TRBD1, was not tested against the DNA. TRBV21-1 corresponds to a pseudogene. This CDR3 comprises 17 residues.

J is TRBJ2-7 and V is TRBV18; D might be TRBD1 (7 bases). Between the trimmed V and J ends, which lost 6 bases and 2 bases, there was a span of 26 bases. Looked up from germline, CDR1 is KGHSH and CDR2 is LQKENI. There are 18 residues in the CDR3. The CDR3 nucleotides are TGTGCCAGCTCTCAGTGGGAGGTGGGACAGATATCCCCCTACGAGCAGTACTTC. Residues: CASSQWEVGQISPYEQYF.

The chain carries TRBV6-5 and TRBJ1-5; the D gene is possibly TRBD1 (6 bases). The CDR3 extends over 15 amino acids. Germline V lookup: CDR1 MNHEY, CDR2 SVGAGI. V dropped 6 bases and J dropped 0 bases, with 12 bases sitting between them. The CDR3 is CASRKQGRSNQPQHF. The CDR3 DNA is TGTGCCAGCAGGAAACAGGGCCGTAGCAATCAGCCCCAGCATTTT.

The chain has TRBV10-2 and TRBJ2-7; D remains ambiguous. Germline CDR1 reads WSHSY; CDR2 reads SAAADI. This CDR3 is 13 amino acids long. With 7 bases removed from V and 2 bases from J, the gap between germline ends came to 12 bases. CDR3 protein: CASKVGPTYEQYF. Here the CDR3 DNA reads TGCGCCAGCAAGGTAGGGCCAACCTACGAGCAGTACTTC.

The chain employs TRBV27 and TRBJ1-5; D is undetermined. This CDR3 has 15 residues. CDR1 MNHEY and CDR2 SMNVEV come from the germline V gene (reference sequence). The ends were cut back, 1 base at V and 3 bases at J, with 10 bases in the middle. CDR3 DNA sequence: TGTGCCAGCAGTTTATGGGGTCCGGACAATCAGCCCCAGCATTTT. It encodes CASSLWGPDNQPQHF.

The chain combines TRBV7-9 with TRBJ1-6, with 8 positions matching TRBD1. V lost 5 bases, J lost 7 bases, and 4 bases stayed unmatched. CDR3 length equals 14 residues. The germline V gene has CDR1 SEHNR and CDR2 FQNEAQ (reference sequence). CDR3 residues: CASSPDRGNSPLHF. Written as DNA, the CDR3 is TGTGCCAGCAGCCCCGACAGGGGCAATTCACCCCTCCACTTT. The full variable domain, its missing parts supplied by reference TRBV7-9 and TRBJ1-6, is DTGVSQNPRHKITKRGQNVTFRCDPISEHNRLYWYRQTLGQGPEFLTYFQNEAQLEKSRLLSDRFSAERPKGSFSTLEIQRTEQGDSAMYLCASSPDRGNSPLHFGNGTRLTVT.

Notes on this clone: Other DNA sequences in this sample translate to the same CDR3. V and J are TRBV19 and TRBJ2-7; 12 bases map to TRBD1. Trimming at V came to 2 bases and at J to 5 bases, leaving 4 bases not matched to a gene. This CDR3 has 15 amino acids. Germline V CDR1 and CDR2: LNHDA, SQIVND (reference sequence). The DNA of the CDR3 is TGTGCCAGTAGTATACGGGACAGGGGGCCTCACGAGCAGTACTTC. It specifies CASSIRDRGPHEQYF.

This chain uses TRBV7-3 with TRBJ2-3; D remains unclear. Germline assignment: CDR1 SGHTA and CDR2 FQGTGA. V was trimmed by 2 bases and J by 4 bases, leaving 7 bases between them. The CDR3 sequence is 13 residues long. DNA of the CDR3: TGTGCCAGCAGCTTATCCCGGGCAGATACGCAGTATTTT. As protein: CASSLSRADTQYF. The full variable domain, its missing parts supplied by reference TRBV7-3 and TRBJ2-3, is GAGVSQTPSNKVTEKGKYVELRCDPISGHTALYWYRQSLGQGPEFLIYFQGTGAADDSGLPNDRFFAVRPEGSVSTLKIQRTERGDSAVYLCASSLSRADTQYFGPGTRLTVL.